These T cell receptor beta chains were read from a single sample in a study of T cells in Graves' hyperthyroidism and ophthalmopathy. TCRdb passed the multiplex PCR reads through MiXCR, listing each CDR3 protein once. The sample shows 600,000 to 900,000 distinct CDR3 sequences, about a sixth of them seen only once. Sequenced sample: blood. The source of these receptors is a man between 18 and 29 years old with Graves' hyperthyroidism. Both conserved end residues are part of each CDR3. The D gene is left open where the match is weak. Some rows mark clone size as missing; the rest say once, few, many or name a class of expanded clone.

j_call v_call clone_size d_call cdr3_length cdr3_aa cdr3_nt
TRBJ2-1 TRBV6-9 few TRBD2 15 CASRLGSSGSHEQFF TGTGCCAGCAGGTTAGGGTCCAGCGGGAGCCATGAGCAGTTCTTC
TRBJ2-1 TRBV27 few . 13 CASKSQGPNEQFF TGTGCCAGCAAGTCTCAGGGCCCCAATGAGCAGTTCTTC
TRBJ1-1 TRBV3-1 many TRBD1 15 CASSPAGGGNTEAFF TGTGCCAGCAGCCCCGCAGGGGGCGGGAACACTGAAGCTTTCTTT
TRBJ2-3 TRBV12-3/TRBV12-4 . . 16 CASSLAGMASPDTQYF TGTGCCAGCAGTTTAGCGGGGATGGCGAGCCCAGATACGCAGTATTTT
TRBJ1-2 TRBV28 few . 13 CASSSGTGRGYTF TGTGCCAGCAGTTCCGGGACCGGGCGTGGCTACACCTTC
TRBJ2-1 TRBV20-1 . TRBD2 16 CSARALAGTQYNEQFF TGCAGTGCTAGAGCTCTAGCGGGCACTCAATACAATGAGCAGTTCTTC
TRBJ2-7 TRBV27 many . 13 CASSLGGGSEQYF TGTGCCAGCAGCCTTGGGGGCGGGAGTGAGCAGTACTTC
TRBJ1-1 TRBV3-1 many . 15 CASSFHSAMNTEAFF TGTGCCAGCAGCTTTCACAGTGCCATGAACACTGAAGCTTTCTTT
TRBJ2-1 TRBV18 many . 13 CASSPPWGNEQFF TGTGCCAGCTCACCACCGTGGGGGAATGAGCAGTTCTTC
TRBJ2-1 TRBV11-2 . TRBD2 19 CASSFVTLLAGVPYNEQFF TGTGCCAGCAGCTTTGTAACTCTACTAGCGGGAGTTCCATACAATGAGCAGTTCTTC
TRBJ1-4 TRBV4-1 . TRBD1 16 CASSHLTGGSSEKLFF TGCGCCAGCAGCCATCTCACAGGGGGCTCTAGTGAAAAACTGTTTTTT
TRBJ1-2 TRBV25-1 few . 14 CASSEGPGFYGYTF TGTGCCAGCAGTGAGGGGCCCGGGTTCTATGGCTACACCTTC
TRBJ1-5 TRBV7-8 few TRBD1 16 CASSHRGATPDQPQHF TGTGCCAGCAGTCACAGGGGGGCGACCCCCGATCAGCCCCAGCATTTT
TRBJ2-1 TRBV7-9 many TRBD2 14 CASSLTTSRDEQFF TGTGCCAGCAGCTTGACGACTAGCAGGGATGAGCAGTTCTTC
TRBJ2-3 TRBV27 . TRBD2 17 CASSLSGGGRAPDTQYF TGTGCCAGCAGTTTATCGGGCGGCGGGAGGGCCCCAGATACGCAGTATTTT
TRBJ1-4 TRBV7-9 . . 16 CASSSAGFSEGEKLFF TGTGCCAGCAGCTCCGCCGGATTTTCTGAGGGGGAAAAACTGTTTTTT
TRBJ1-1 TRBV18 . . 14 CASSPSSSNTEAFF TGTGCCAGCTCACCGAGCAGCTCAAACACTGAAGCTTTCTTT
TRBJ1-5 TRBV6-2/TRBV6-3 few . 18 CASSYSHGVAGYNQPQHF TGTGCCAGCAGTTACTCCCACGGTGTGGCAGGGTATAATCAGCCCCAGCATTTT
TRBJ1-4 TRBV18 . . 16 CASSPYEGQANEKLFF TGTGCCAGCTCACCCTACGAGGGGCAGGCTAATGAAAAACTGTTTTTT
TRBJ2-7 TRBV5-1 many TRBD1 13 CASSSDRGYEQYF TGTGCCAGCAGCTCCGACAGGGGGTACGAGCAGTACTTC
TRBJ2-3 TRBV29-1 many TRBD1 17 CSVEYVEDRELTDTQYF TGCAGCGTTGAATACGTGGAGGACAGGGAATTGACAGATACGCAGTATTTT
TRBJ2-3 TRBV14 few . 13 CASSQGGHDTQYF TGTGCCAGCAGCCAGGGGGGCCACGATACGCAGTATTTT
TRBJ2-1 TRBV28 few . 15 CASSPPTGHGNEQFF TGTGCCAGCAGTCCCCCGACAGGACACGGGAATGAGCAGTTCTTC
TRBJ2-1 TRBV11-3 few . 12 CASSLGATEQFF TGTGCCAGCAGCTTAGGAGCAACCGAGCAGTTCTTC
TRBJ2-5 TRBV6-1 . . 13 CASYRSGQETQYF TGTGCCAGCTATCGGAGCGGTCAAGAGACCCAGTACTTC
TRBJ1-1 TRBV2 . . 13 CASNVEGNTEAFF TGTGCCAGCAATGTCGAGGGAAACACTGAAGCTTTCTTT
TRBJ2-7 TRBV20-1 few . 13 CSFLAPGVYEQYF TGCAGTTTTTTGGCCCCCGGCGTCTACGAGCAGTACTTC
TRBJ2-5 TRBV5-1 . TRBD2 16 CASSLARTSNRATQYF TGCGCCAGCAGCTTGGCTCGGACTAGCAATCGGGCGACCCAGTACTTC
TRBJ2-5 TRBV20-1 many TRBD2 14 CSARLGLGIETQYF TGCAGTGCTAGGCTCGGACTAGGCATTGAGACCCAGTACTTC
TRBJ1-2 TRBV12-3/TRBV12-4 many . 13 CASSGSVANGYTF TGTGCCAGCAGCGGGAGTGTAGCAAATGGCTACACCTTC
TRBJ2-3 TRBV13 . TRBD2 16 CASSSRASGSTDTQYF TGTGCCAGCAGCTCCCGGGCTAGCGGGAGTACAGATACGCAGTATTTT
TRBJ1-5 TRBV6-1 . TRBD1 13 CASGTGQNQPQHF TGTGCCAGCGGGACAGGCCAAAATCAGCCCCAGCATTTT
TRBJ2-4 TRBV6-2/TRBV6-3 . TRBD2 14 CASSLKGLAGIQYF TGTGCCAGCAGCCTAAAGGGACTAGCGGGCATTCAGTACTTC
TRBJ2-1 TRBV7-9 . . 14 CASSFNGGGGEQFF TGTGCCAGCAGCTTTAATGGAGGAGGTGGAGAGCAGTTCTTC